This T cell receptor beta chain was captured by sequencing in a study of type 1 regulatory T cells. Study overall: T-allo10 is an in vitro-generated, Tr1-enriched CD4 T cell product specific for alloantigen.

TCRdb ran MiXCR on the reads and lists one entry per CDR3 protein. This table has 13,000 to 15,000 distinct CDR3 sequences, around 15% appearing once. This clonotype was counted only a few times. What it binds is unknown. From germline, CDR1 is SGHKS and CDR2 YYEKEE (reference sequence). CDR3 length: 15 amino acids. The germline V and J ends were trimmed by 2 bases and 1 base, with 10 bases remaining between them. Sequenced: cultured T cells, either the whole culture or a sorted T cell fraction (not recorded which). The chain uses TRBV5-5 and TRBJ2-1; D is possibly TRBD2 (5 bases). The sequence came from a human donor in good health. The DNA for the CDR3 is TGTGCCAGCAGCTTAGCGGAAGGTTCCTACAATGAGCAGTTCTTC. It specifies CASSLAEGSYNEQFF.